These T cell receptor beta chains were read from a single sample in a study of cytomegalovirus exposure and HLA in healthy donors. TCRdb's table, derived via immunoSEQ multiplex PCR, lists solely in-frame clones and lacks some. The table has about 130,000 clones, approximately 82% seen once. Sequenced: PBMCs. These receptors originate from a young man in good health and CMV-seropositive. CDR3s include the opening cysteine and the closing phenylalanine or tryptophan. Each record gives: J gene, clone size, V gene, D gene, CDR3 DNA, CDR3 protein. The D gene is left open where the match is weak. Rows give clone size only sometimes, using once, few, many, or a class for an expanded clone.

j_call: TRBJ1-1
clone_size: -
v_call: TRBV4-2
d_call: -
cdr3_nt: TGTGCCAGCAGCCGCCACGCTAGATTGAACACTGAAGCTTTCTTT
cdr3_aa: CASSRHARLNTEAFF

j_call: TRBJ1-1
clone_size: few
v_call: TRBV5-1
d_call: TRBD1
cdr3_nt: TGCGCCAGCAGTTATGGGACAGGTGGAAACACTGAAGCTTTCTTT
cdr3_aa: CASSYGTGGNTEAFF

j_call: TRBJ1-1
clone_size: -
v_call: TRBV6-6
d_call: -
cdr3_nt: TGTGCCAGCAGGACAGACAAGAACACTGAAGCTTTCTTT
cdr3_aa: CASRTDKNTEAFF

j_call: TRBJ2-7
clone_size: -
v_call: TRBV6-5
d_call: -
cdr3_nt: TGTGCCAGCAGTTATGGAGGACGGAACTACGAGCAGTACTTC
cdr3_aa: CASSYGGRNYEQYF

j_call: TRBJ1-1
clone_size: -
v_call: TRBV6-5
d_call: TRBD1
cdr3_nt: TGTGCCAGCTATAGGGGGACAGGGGCCGACACTGAAGCTTTCTTT
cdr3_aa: CASYRGTGADTEAFF

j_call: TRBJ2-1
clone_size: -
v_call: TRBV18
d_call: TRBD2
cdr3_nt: TGTGCCAGCTCATCACAAAAGCGGGGGGGCGGCGATGAGCAGTTCTTC
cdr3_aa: CASSSQKRGGGDEQFF

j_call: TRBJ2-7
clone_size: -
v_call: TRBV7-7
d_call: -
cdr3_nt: TGTGCCAGCAGGGCGAGGTCGGCGTCCTACGAGCAGTACTTC
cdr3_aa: CASRARSASYEQYF

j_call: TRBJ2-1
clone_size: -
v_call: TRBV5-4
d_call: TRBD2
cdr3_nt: TGTGCCAGCAGCTATGTGGGCGGGAGAGGGGATGAGCAGTTCTTC
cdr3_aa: CASSYVGGRGDEQFF

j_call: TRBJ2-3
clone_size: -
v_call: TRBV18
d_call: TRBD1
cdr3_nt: TGTGCCAGCTCTCCGGGACAGGGAAACACAGATACGCAGTATTTT
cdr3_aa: CASSPGQGNTDTQYF

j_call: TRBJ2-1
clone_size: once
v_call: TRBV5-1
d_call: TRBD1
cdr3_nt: TGCGCCAGCAGCCGGGACAGTAGCTCCTACAATGAGCAGTTCTTC
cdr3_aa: CASSRDSSSYNEQFF

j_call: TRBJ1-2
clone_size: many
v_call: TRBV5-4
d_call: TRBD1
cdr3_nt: TGTGCCAGCAGCCCGCGGACAGGGAGGGTAGGCTATGGCTACACCTTC
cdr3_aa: CASSPRTGRVGYGYTF